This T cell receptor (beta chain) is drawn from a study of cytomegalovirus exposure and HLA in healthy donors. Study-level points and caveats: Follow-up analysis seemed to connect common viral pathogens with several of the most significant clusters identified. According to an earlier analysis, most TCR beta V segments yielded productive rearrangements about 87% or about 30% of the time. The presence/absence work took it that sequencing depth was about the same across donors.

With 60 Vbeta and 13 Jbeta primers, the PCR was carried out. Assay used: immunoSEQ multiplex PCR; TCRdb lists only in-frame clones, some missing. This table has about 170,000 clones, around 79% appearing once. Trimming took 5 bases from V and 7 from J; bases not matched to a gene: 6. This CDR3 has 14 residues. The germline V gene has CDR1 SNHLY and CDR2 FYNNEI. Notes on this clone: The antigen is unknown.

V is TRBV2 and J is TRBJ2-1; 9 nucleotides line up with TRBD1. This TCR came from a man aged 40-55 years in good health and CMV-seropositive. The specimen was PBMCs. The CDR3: CASSTRTGVNEQFF. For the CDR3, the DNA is TGTGCCAGCAGTACGCGGACAGGGGTAAATGAGCAGTTCTTC.